This T cell receptor (beta chain) stems from a study of OX40 agonist ivuxolimab in advanced cancers. The wider study: Patients were given ivuxolimab, an antibody that agonizes OX40 (CD134). Three individuals attained partial responses, comprising one hepatocellular carcinoma case and two cutaneous melanoma cases.

Systemic immunosuppression or autoimmune disease history was grounds to exclude patients. Blood draws occurred at baseline, cycle 4 day 1, and cycle 7 day 1. Some clones are missing from TCRdb's copy, which holds only in-frame ones; the method was immunoSEQ multiplex PCR. The table shows about 59,000 clones, with about 90% occurring only once. The sequenced sample was CD4+ or CD8+ T cells sorted from blood, obtained in a trial of the OX40 agonist ivuxolimab. The TCR originated in an adult with an advanced solid tumor such as melanoma, head and neck, liver or kidney cancer.

CDR3 in DNA: TGTGCCAGTAGTATTGGGACAGGAGGCTATGGCTACACCTTC. It encodes CASSIGTGGYGYTF. The chain couples TRBV19 to TRBJ1-2, with 8 bases matching TRBD1. V shed 3 bases, J shed 4 bases, and the junction held 4 bases outside the gene matches. The CDR3 is 14 residues long. CDR1 and CDR2 (germline): LNHDA, SQIVND (reference sequence).